A selection of T cell receptor beta chains follows, all from one sample in a study of blood T cell repertoires in COVID-19. Produced via immunoSEQ multiplex PCR; TCRdb's table is partial and in-frame only. The sample contains under 95,000 clones, 65% to 85% of which appear only once. Sequencing was carried out using peripheral blood. These receptors all stem from a woman of 80 years or more with acute or convalescent COVID-19. Each CDR3 is given with its conserved first and last residue. The order of the fields is J gene, V gene, CDR3 protein.

TRBJ2-2 TRBV25-1 CASSELAGGHTGELFF
TRBJ2-7 TRBV5-1 CASSYRGDEQYF
TRBJ2-3 TRBV19 CASSTLEGREDTQYF
TRBJ2-5 TRBV28 CASSARRQTQYF
TRBJ2-3 TRBV11-3 CASSLVETDTQYF
TRBJ2-1 TRBV28 CASSRAGGRGNEQFF
TRBJ2-7 TRBV7-2 CASSSTGGNSYEQYF
TRBJ2-1 TRBV5-4 CASSLGGQSSYNEQFF
TRBJ2-3 TRBV4-1 CASSPKLAGDTDTQYF
TRBJ2-2 TRBV2 CASRLTSGRGNTGELFF
TRBJ2-2 TRBV19 CASSIYRGPRELFF